The clone carrying this T cell receptor beta chain was detected ten times or more. Its antigen is not known. Lactation, pregnancy, other autoimmune disease or uncontrolled infection excluded patients. The data were obtained in a study of T cells in Graves' hyperthyroidism and ophthalmopathy. On the study more broadly: Prior to any treatment, at the point of initial diagnosis, peripheral blood was collected.

It was RNA transcripts that yielded the amplified TCR beta CDR3 regions. The HTBI set primed first-round TCR CDR3 RT-PCR. TCRdb re-derived calls from the multiplex PCR reads in MiXCR, one entry per CDR3 protein. The table shows 500,000 or so distinct CDR3 sequences, with about 16% occurring only once. Study-wide results and limits: Most thyroid-expanded clonotypes above 0.001 were also found in blood. Stable hyperthyroidism and ophthalmopathy were separated using 13 V-J signatures.

The CDR3 sequence is 16 residues long. V lost 2 bases to trimming and J lost 5 bases; unmatched junction nucleotides: 5. Germline CDR1 ENHRY, CDR2 SYGVKD. This receptor was obtained from a woman between 25 and 40 years old with Graves' ophthalmopathy. The specimen sequenced was blood. V and J are TRBV10-3 and TRBJ2-3, with 12 bases that match TRBD2. CDR3 coding DNA: TGTGCCATCAGTGAGCCCCTAGCGGGAGGGATAGATACGCAGTATTTT. It translates to CAISEPLAGGIDTQYF.